The table lists the clone carrying this T cell receptor (beta chain) with a count of one. Its target is not known. Assay used: immunoSEQ multiplex PCR; TCRdb lists only in-frame clones, some missing. The sample includes 20,000 to 25,000 clones, around 84% of them seen just once. This sample was taken from a study of OX40 agonist ivuxolimab in advanced cancers. Study in general: The patients' treatment was ivuxolimab, an agonistic anti-OX40 (CD134) antibody. Dose-escalation subjects each had hepatocellular carcinoma, melanoma, renal cell or head and neck cancer. Whole-study findings and limits: The average count of expanded clones was higher among CD8+ T cells than among CD4+. Patients with a partial response at 0.1-3.0 mg/kg had among the lowest clonal expansion.

The V end was cut by 0 bases, the J end by 2 bases, with 16 bases between. This CDR3 comprises 17 residues. In germline, CDR1 is MGHRA, CDR2 YSYEKL. The sample in question was CD4+ or CD8+ T cells sorted from blood, obtained in a trial of the OX40 agonist ivuxolimab. The chain combines TRBV4-1 with TRBJ1-2; weak D call: TRBD1 (5 bases). The clonotype originates from an adult with an advanced solid tumor such as melanoma, head and neck, liver or kidney cancer. Written as DNA, the CDR3 is TGCGCCAGCAGCCAAGATATCTGGGACGGAGAGAACTATGGCTACACCTTC. It specifies CASSQDIWDGENYGYTF.